The rows below give T cell receptor beta chains drawn from one sample of a study of blood T cell repertoires in COVID-19. The protocol was immunoSEQ multiplex PCR, while the TCRdb copy is restricted to in-frame clones and leaves out a portion. The sample lists under 200,000 clones, over 80% seen once, with roughly 9.2% in the top ten. Sequencing input: peripheral blood. These receptors originate from a woman at least 80 years old with active or convalescent COVID-19. Both conserved end residues are part of each CDR3. A D gene is named only where the DNA matches it firmly. The listing skips clone size in some rows; elsewhere it reads once, few, many or a size class.

TRBV19	few	TRBD1	14	TRBJ1-6	CASRSGQDNSPLHF	TGTGCCAGTAGGTCGGGACAGGATAATTCACCCCTCCACTTT
TRBV11-3	.	TRBD2	17	TRBJ2-3	CASSFSRLAGVTDTQYF	TGTGCCAGCAGCTTTTCCCGACTAGCGGGGGTCACAGATACGCAGTATTTT
TRBV6-5	.	TRBD2	14	TRBJ2-3	CASSLRGSTDTQYF	TGTGCCAGCAGTTTGCGGGGGTCCACAGATACGCAGTATTTT
TRBV11-3	.	TRBD1	14	TRBJ1-1	CASSPGTGNTEAFF	TGTGCCAGCAGCCCCGGGACAGGGAACACTGAAGCTTTCTTT
TRBV25-1	once	.	15	TRBJ1-4	CASSVTGMGNEKLFF	TGTGCCAGCAGTGTAACAGGGATGGGTAATGAAAAACTGTTTTTT
TRBV2	.	.	14	TRBJ1-1	CASSEARLNSVAFF	TGTGCCAGCAGTGAAGCGCGACTTAATTCTGTGGCTTTCTTT
TRBV12-3/TRBV12-4	.	TRBD1	13	TRBJ1-1	CASSFNRGTEAFF	TGTGCCAGCAGTTTCAACAGGGGGACTGAAGCTTTCTTT
TRBV15	.	.	18	TRBJ1-2	CATSNTPSGAREVYGYTF	TGTGCCACCAGTAATACCCCGTCAGGGGCCCGGGAGGTGTATGGCTACACCTTC
TRBV19	.	TRBD1	15	TRBJ1-1	CASSSTTGSSTEAFF	TGTGCCAGTAGTTCGACGACAGGGTCTAGTACTGAAGCTTTCTTT
TRBV9	.	.	14	TRBJ1-4	CASSGSGTLEKLFF	TGTGCCAGCAGCGGATCCGGGACTCTGGAAAAACTGTTTTTT
TRBV6-5	.	.	12	TRBJ1-2	CASSPLGGGYTF	TGTGCCAGCAGTCCCCTCGGGGGTGGCTACACCTTC
TRBV27	.	.	13	TRBJ1-2	CASSSRQVGGYTF	TGTGCCAGCAGTTCCCGACAGGTCGGGGGCTACACCTTC
TRBV7-2	.	TRBD2	16	TRBJ2-1	CASSPRLAGAGNEQFF	TGTGCCAGCAGCCCCCGACTAGCGGGGGCTGGCAATGAGCAGTTCTTC
TRBV5-6	.	TRBD1	14	TRBJ1-6	CASSYRDRNSPLHF	TGTGCCAGCAGCTACCGGGACAGAAATTCACCCCTCCACTTT
TRBV28	few	TRBD1	16	TRBJ2-7	CASSFSTGTGGYEQYF	TGTGCCAGCAGTTTTTCAACCGGGACAGGGGGTTACGAGCAGTACTTC
TRBV11-3	.	TRBD2	16	TRBJ2-1	CASSFGTSGGAKEQFF	TGTGCCAGCAGCTTCGGGACTAGCGGGGGGGCTAAGGAGCAGTTCTTC
TRBV7-2	few	.	15	TRBJ2-2	CASSLDGGRTGELFF	TGTGCCAGCAGCTTAGATGGTGGCCGCACCGGGGAGCTGTTTTTT
TRBV3-1/TRBV3-2	.	TRBD1	17	TRBJ2-1	CASSQVGGRVWEHEQFF	TGTGCCAGCAGCCAAGTAGGGGGCAGAGTCTGGGAACATGAGCAGTTCTTC
TRBV5-1	.	.	14	TRBJ1-2	CASSLSAGNYGYTF	TGCGCCAGCAGCTTAAGCGCCGGCAACTATGGCTACACCTTC
TRBV27	.	TRBD1	14	TRBJ1-4	CASRKGQGGVKLFF	TGTGCCAGCAGGAAAGGACAGGGCGGAGTGAAACTGTTTTTT
TRBV5-3	.	.	16	TRBJ2-1	CARSWGETRSYNEQFF	TGTGCCAGAAGTTGGGGAGAGACCCGCTCCTACAATGAGCAGTTCTTC
TRBV7-2	.	.	13	TRBJ1-2	CASSLGANYGYTF	TGTGCCAGCAGCTTAGGCGCGAACTATGGCTACACCTTC
TRBV11-2	.	TRBD1	15	TRBJ2-5	CASSLGGQAWETQYF	TGTGCCAGCAGCTTAGGTGGACAGGCCTGGGAGACCCAGTACTTC
TRBV6-5	.	.	13	TRBJ1-5	CAGRSTSNQPQHF	TGTGCCGGGCGTTCTACTAGCAATCAGCCCCAGCATTTT
TRBV6-2/TRBV6-3	.	TRBD2	15	TRBJ2-1	CASSSAGTSGLEQFF	TGTGCCAGCAGTTCCGCAGGGACTAGCGGCCTTGAGCAGTTCTTC
TRBV10-3	.	TRBD1	13	TRBJ1-5	CAIGTGEYQPQHF	TGTGCCATTGGGACAGGGGAGTATCAGCCCCAGCATTTT
TRBV2	.	TRBD1	14	TRBJ2-3	CASREGWGQGTQYF	TGTGCCAGTCGAGAAGGGTGGGGACAGGGTACGCAGTATTTT
TRBV19	.	TRBD1	17	TRBJ1-2	CASSIDTLWTGNYGYTF	TGTGCCAGTAGTATAGACACCCTGTGGACAGGGAACTATGGCTACACCTTC
TRBV9	.	TRBD1	16	TRBJ1-6	CASSSQGQGNNSPLHF	TGTGCCAGCAGCTCTCAAGGACAGGGGAATAATTCACCCCTCCACTTT